These 21 T cell receptor beta chains originate from one sample sequenced in a study of blood T cell repertoires in COVID-19. TCRdb's copy holds only in-frame clones and misses some; the assay was immunoSEQ multiplex PCR. The sample carries around 80,000 clones, approximately 80% recorded once. The specimen was peripheral blood. The receptors here all came from a man aged 80 or over with acute or convalescent COVID-19.

The CDR3, as DNA: TGTGCCACCAGCAGAGAATTAGAAGGGAGGGGACGGGATCAGCCCCAGCATTTT. Protein sequence: CATSRELEGRGRDQPQHF. The chain couples TRBV15 to TRBJ1-5; D is possibly TRBD1 (5 bases). There are 18 residues in the CDR3. Germline V gives CDR1 LNHNV, CDR2 YYDKDF (reference sequence). The ends were cut back, 0 bases at V and 5 bases at J, with 20 bases in the middle.

V usage is TRBV9 and J usage is TRBJ2-2; the match to TRBD1 covers 8 bases. CDR1 and CDR2 from the germline V gene are SGDLS and YYNGEE. This CDR3 is 15 amino acids long. Unmatched junction bases numbered 8, after V lost 6 bases and J lost 4 bases. This CDR3 reads CASTDRGSSTGELFF. The CDR3 DNA is TGTGCCAGCACCGACAGGGGCTCATCCACCGGGGAGCTGTTTTTT.

This clone was observed a few times. This rearrangement joins TRBV15 to TRBJ1-5; 7 nucleotides match TRBD1. V dropped 1 base and J dropped 2; count of bases not matched to a gene: 5. Germline CDR1 LNHNV, CDR2 YYDKDF (reference sequence). The CDR3 has 16 amino acids. DNA for the CDR3: TGTGCCACCAGCAGAGTCCCTGACAGGGGCAATCAGCCCCAGCATTTT. Protein sequence: CATSRVPDRGNQPQHF.

This clone was seen only once. J is TRBJ1-1 and V is TRBV7-3; 7 bases are a match to TRBD1. The CDR3 has 14 amino acids. With 4 bases clipped from V and 3 bases from J, the junction kept 5 bases outside the gene matches. Germline lookup yields CDR1 SGHTA and CDR2 FQGTGA. CDR3 nucleotides: TGTGCCAGCAGCTACAGGGGTAGGGACACTGAAGCTTTCTTT. This codes for CASSYRGRDTEAFF. Full variable domain (missing parts from reference TRBV7-3 and TRBJ1-1): GAGVSQTPSNKVTEKGKYVELRCDPISGHTALYWYRQSLGQGPEFLIYFQGTGAADDSGLPNDRFFAVRPEGSVSTLKIQRTERGDSAVYLCASSYRGRDTEAFFGQGTRLTVV.

In DNA form, the CDR3 reads TGTGCCAGTAGTATAAAACTTGCCTCTCACGAGCAGTACTTC. It encodes CASSIKLASHEQYF. The gene calls are TRBV19 and TRBJ2-7; D ambiguous. The V gene's germline CDR1 is LNHDA and CDR2 SQIVND (reference sequence). The CDR3 is made up of 14 amino acids. The V end lost 2 bases, the J end lost 5 bases, and 13 bases lay between the germline ends. The whole variable domain, remainder taken from reference TRBV19 and TRBJ2-7, is DGGITQSPKYLFRKEGQNVTLSCEQNLNHDAMYWYRQDPGQGLRLIYYSQIVNDFQKGDIAEGYSVSREKKESFPLTVTSAQKNPTAFYLCASSIKLASHEQYFGPGTRLTVT.

This clone was seen a handful of times. The CDR3 loop is CASSMARGPVYGYTF. CDR3 nucleotides: TGTGCCAGTAGTATGGCCAGGGGGCCCGTTTATGGCTACACCTTC. V gene TRBV19 combines with J gene TRBJ1-2; TRBD1 agrees at 8 bases. CDR1 and CDR2 (germline): LNHDA, SQIVND (reference sequence). With V trimmed by 3 bases and J by 5 bases, 8 bases remained unmatched. The CDR3 has 15 residues.

CDR3 nucleotides: TGTGCCAGCAGCTCCCCAACGGGGTACAATGAGCAGTTCTTC. This gives the protein CASSSPTGYNEQFF. The chain couples TRBV5-4 to TRBJ2-1, with TRBD2 as a possible D gene (5 bases). CDR1 and CDR2 (germline): SGHNT, YYREEE (reference sequence). V gave up 3 bases and J gave up 4 bases, with 11 bases separating them. The CDR3 has 14 residues.

As for this clone: Different DNA sequences within this sample yield the same CDR3. The V gene is TRBV3-1 (or the pseudogene TRBV3-2), the J gene TRBJ1-5, with TRBD1 matching over 8 bases. The CDR3 is 15 residues long. The V segment lost 11 bases and the J segment 0 bases; nucleotides outside the gene matches: 9. Germline V gene sequence: CDR1 LGHDT, CDR2 YNNKEL (reference sequence). The CDR3 protein is CASSQGGGSNQPQHF. CDR3 DNA: TGTGCCTCCTCACAGGGGGGAGGTAGCAATCAGCCCCAGCATTTT.

This clone has just one count. The CDR3: CASSWGQGAGELFF. The CDR3 DNA sequence: TGTGCCAGCAGCTGGGGGCAGGGCGCCGGGGAGCTGTTTTTT. The chain has TRBV5-6 and TRBJ2-2; a weak D match, TRBD1 (6 bases). CDR3 size: 14 residues. The V end lost 3 bases, the J end lost 6 bases, and 12 bases lay between the germline ends. The germline V gene has CDR1 SGHDT and CDR2 YYEEEE. Full variable domain (outside the CDR3, taken from reference TRBV5-6 and TRBJ2-2): DAGVTQSPTHLIKTRGQQVTLRCSPKSGHDTVSWYQQALGQGPQFIFQYYEEEERQRGNFPDRFSGHQFPNYSSELNVNALLLGDSALYLCASSWGQGAGELFFGEGSRLTVL.

This clone is a singleton in its sample. J is TRBJ2-7 and V is TRBV7-3; D possibly corresponds to TRBD2 (7 bases). CDR3 length equals 14 residues. Germline CDR1 reads SGHTA; CDR2 reads FQGTGA. V was shortened by 1 base and J by 5 bases, with 12 bases between the two germline ends. CDR3 DNA: TGTGCCAGCAGCTTAAGTGGGGGGGCCGACGAGCAGTACTTC. Encoded protein: CASSLSGGADEQYF.

This sequence joins TRBV10-1 and TRBJ1-3; D gene ambiguous. V was shortened by 3 bases and J by 0 bases, with 6 bases between the two germline ends. This CDR3 comprises 14 residues. CDR1 WNHNN and CDR2 SYGVQD come from the germline V gene (reference sequence). The DNA for the CDR3 is TGCGCCAGCAGTGAACGGAGCTCTGGAAACACCATATATTTT. Translation gives CASSERSSGNTIYF.

The gene calls are TRBV6-5 and TRBJ2-3, with 8 bases aligning to TRBD2. The germline CDR1 and CDR2 sequences are MNHEY and SVGAGI. The CDR3 covers 13 residues. The V gene end was trimmed by 10 bases and the J gene end by 8 bases; junction bases not matched to a gene: 11. Here the CDR3 reads CAISPRGGGTQYF. In DNA, the CDR3 is TGTGCCATTTCTCCACGGGGGGGCGGTACGCAGTATTTT.

The CDR3 here is CATSGGTSGGDTQYF. The CDR3 DNA follows: TGTGCCACCAGCGGAGGGACTAGCGGGGGAGATACGCAGTATTTT. This chain connects TRBV10-3 to TRBJ2-3; 14 nucleotides align to TRBD2. V lost 10 bases and J lost 5; bases outside the gene matches: 8. Germline V CDR1 and CDR2: ENHRY, SYGVKD. CDR3 length: 15 amino acids.

This clone was counted a few times. The chain recombines TRBV7-2 with TRBJ1-5; D might be TRBD1 (5 bases). Germline V gene lookup returns CDR1 SGHTA and CDR2 FQGNSA. The CDR3 covers 12 residues. The germline V and J ends were trimmed by 3 bases and 6 bases, with 6 bases remaining between them. CDR3 in DNA: TGTGCCAGCAGCTTGCAGGGTCAGCCCCAGCATTTT. Amino acid sequence: CASSLQGQPQHF.

The rearrangement uses TRBV5-5 and TRBJ1-5; 9 bases match TRBD1. CDR3 length: 14 residues. Trimming at V came to 2 bases and at J to 6 bases, leaving 3 bases not matched to a gene. Germline CDR1 SGHKS, CDR2 YYEKEE (reference sequence). The CDR3 sequence is CASSLQGAGQPQHF. The CDR3 nucleotides are TGTGCCAGCAGCTTACAGGGGGCAGGTCAGCCCCAGCATTTT.

The chain is built from TRBV7-6 and TRBJ1-1; no firm D call. The CDR3 spans 13 residues. Trimming pared 4 bases from V and 6 bases from J, leaving 12 bases between. From germline, CDR1 is SGHVS and CDR2 FNYEAQ. CDR3 loop: CASSSRTDSEAFF. The CDR3 DNA follows: TGTGCCAGCAGCTCACGGACGGACTCTGAAGCTTTCTTT. Filled out from reference TRBV7-6 and TRBJ1-1, the complete variable domain reads GAGVSQSPRYKVTKRGQDVALRCDPISGHVSLYWYRQALGQGPEFLTYFNYEAQQDKSGLPNDRFSAERPEGSISTLTIQRTEQRDSAMYRCASSSRTDSEAFFGQGTRLTVV.

The chain is built from TRBV30 and TRBJ1-2; TRBD1 agrees at 7 bases. CDR3 length equals 14 residues. After removal of 2 bases from V and 1 base from J, the junction contained 4 bases not matched to a gene. CDR1 is GTSNPN and CDR2 is SVGIG in the germline V gene (reference sequence). CDR3: CAWSNRGNNYGYTF. For the CDR3, the DNA is TGTGCCTGGAGTAACAGGGGAAATAACTATGGCTACACCTTC.

The CDR3 nucleotides are TGTGCCAGCGGGGGGGACTACACAGATACGCAGTATTTT. Protein sequence: CASGGDYTDTQYF. The rearrangement joins TRBV2 to TRBJ2-3; 7 bases match TRBD2. The CDR3 extends over 13 amino acids. Unmatched junction bases numbered 4, after V lost 8 bases and J lost 2 bases. Germline CDR1 SNHLY, CDR2 FYNNEI.

Only a few counts were recorded for this clone. This chain links TRBV5-1 with TRBJ1-1, with a possible D match to TRBD1 (5 bases). Germline V gene sequence: CDR1 SGHRS, CDR2 YFSETQ. The CDR3 sequence is 17 residues long. Trimming pared 0 bases from V and 2 bases from J, leaving 17 bases between. This CDR3 is CASSLDGAQYTNTEAFF. The CDR3 bases are TGCGCCAGCAGCTTGGATGGGGCCCAGTATACTAACACTGAAGCTTTCTTT.

This clone showed up just once. The CDR3 loop is CASSFTAASGLETQYF. CDR3 sequence (DNA): TGTGCCAGCAGCTTTACGGCGGCTAGCGGGCTGGAGACCCAGTACTTC. The gene calls are TRBV7-3 and TRBJ2-5; TRBD2 aligns across 8 bases. Germline V CDR1 and CDR2: SGHTA, FQGTGA. This CDR3 is built from 16 residues. The J segment lost 5 bases and the V segment lost 3 bases, leaving 11 bases of the junction unmatched.

The chain has TRBV2 and TRBJ2-2, with TRBD1 matching 10 bases. This CDR3 comprises 17 residues. Germline V lookup: CDR1 SNHLY, CDR2 FYNNEI. The junction had 14 bases not matched to a gene; V was cut back by 6 bases and J by 7 bases. CDR3 bases: TGTGCCAGCAGGGGGACAGGGGCTAATTCGGGTGTCGGGGAGCTGTTTTTT. This encodes CASRGTGANSGVGELFF.